The 15 T cell receptor beta chains in this list originate from one sample, sequenced in a study of T cells in Graves' hyperthyroidism and ophthalmopathy (dated by TCRdb to the late 2010s). The library was produced with multiplex PCR. Instrument used: Illumina HiSeq 2000. The TCR beta CDR3 regions were amplified from RNA transcripts. A first-round RT-PCR of the TCR CDR3 used the HTBI primer set with the Qiagen OneStep RT-PCR kit. TCRdb cleaned the public reads at Q25 with fastp, built clones with MiXCR and kept in-frame beta chains. Under each unique CDR3 protein, matching rows form one entry showing the most common genes and DNA. This sample holds hundreds of thousands of distinct CDR3 sequences; roughly 45% were observed only once. Under 8% of the sample goes to the ten largest clones. The sample comprised peripheral blood or thyroid tissue (not recorded which). These receptors came from an adult man with Graves' disease, either hyperthyroidism or ophthalmopathy (not recorded which).

V gene TRBV7-9 combines with J gene TRBJ2-5; 7 nucleotides line up with TRBD1. The V gene's germline CDR1 is SEHNR and CDR2 FQNEAQ (reference sequence). CDR3 length: 16 amino acids. V gave up 3 bases and J gave up 5 bases; unmatched junction bases: 12. The CDR3 nucleotides are TGTGCCAGCAGCTTCCTCCCTGCAGGGGGTTCTGAGACCCAGTACTTC. Its protein is CASSFLPAGGSETQYF.

The chain is built from TRBV5-1 and TRBJ2-2, with 7 nucleotides matching TRBD1. Germline CDR1 is SGHRS and CDR2 is YFSETQ. With 5 bases clipped from V and 1 base from J, the junction kept 2 bases outside the gene matches. The CDR3 is 14 amino acids. The CDR3 sequence: CASRRTGNTGELFF. Here the CDR3 DNA reads TGCGCCAGCAGACGGACAGGGAACACCGGGGAGCTGTTTTTT. Combining the CDR3 with reference TRBV5-1 and TRBJ2-2 gives the whole variable domain KAGVTQTPRYLIKTRGQQVTLSCSPISGHRSVSWYQQTPGQGLQFLFEYFSETQRNKGNFPGRFSGRQFSNSRSEMNVSTLELGDSALYLCASRRTGNTGELFFGEGSRLTVL.

Note on this clonotype: An end of the junction differs from the germline gene, which may be a read error. The V and J genes are TRBV5-1 and TRBJ1-5; 10 positions match TRBD1. The CDR3 length is 16 residues. Germline V gene sequence: CDR1 SGHRS, CDR2 YFSETQ. This CDR3 reads CASSHSGTGVDQPQHF. For the CDR3, the DNA is TGTGCCAGCAGCCACTCCGGGACAGGGGTTGATCAGCCCCAGCATTTT. The whole variable domain, remainder taken from reference TRBV5-1 and TRBJ1-5, is KAGVTQTPRYLIKTRGQQVTLSCSPISGHRSVSWYQQTPGQGLQFLFEYFSETQRNKGNFPGRFSGRQFSNSRSEMNVSTLELGDSALYLCASSHSGTGVDQPQHFGDGTRLSIL.

The rearrangement joins TRBV6-2 or TRBV6-3 to TRBJ2-7; D remains unclear. The CDR3 is made up of 13 amino acids. V was cut by 5 bases and J by 0 bases, with 8 bases left in between. CDR1 and CDR2 (germline): MNHEY, SVGEGT. CDR3: CASSSTISYEQYF. DNA of the CDR3: TGTGCCAGCAGTAGTACCATCTCCTACGAGCAGTACTTC.

This clonotype occurred many times. The chain is built from TRBV20-1 and TRBJ2-5; 10 nucleotides align to TRBD1. CDR1 is DFQATT and CDR2 is SNEGSKA in the germline V gene (reference sequence). V shed 6 bases and J 3 bases; nucleotides not matched to a gene: 4. The CDR3 consists of 13 residues. CDR3 nucleotide sequence: TGCAGTGCGGGGGGACAGGGGAAAGAGACCCAGTACTTC. Protein: CSAGGQGKETQYF.

This clonotype was seen a handful of times. The chain couples TRBV12-3 or TRBV12-4 to TRBJ1-2, with 10 bases lining up with TRBD1. The CDR3 consists of 13 residues. V dropped 3 bases and J dropped 8; count of bases not matched to a gene: 3. This CDR3 is CASSLGQGIGYTF. The CDR3 bases are TGTGCCAGCAGTTTGGGACAGGGGATAGGCTACACCTTC.

The chain uses TRBV6-1 and TRBJ1-1; no definite D call. Germline V lookup: CDR1 MNHNS, CDR2 SASEGT. V lost 3 bases to trimming and J lost 4 bases, with 18 bases between them. This CDR3 spans 16 amino acids. DNA for the CDR3: TGTGCCAGCAGTGAGTGGGATCAGGTTGGTGGCACTGAAGCTTTCTTT. Amino acid sequence: CASSEWDQVGGTEAFF.

This clonotype was counted only a few times. The V and J genes are TRBV7-8 and TRBJ1-6; 7 bases map to TRBD1. V was pared by 6 bases and J by 9 bases, with 14 bases of the junction left unmatched. The germline gives CDR1 SGHVS, CDR2 FQNEAQ. The CDR3 contains 16 residues. The CDR3 DNA follows: TGTGCCAGCAGTTTACAGGGGCCTAGTTACGGTTCACCCCTCCACTTT. This codes for CASSLQGPSYGSPLHF.

A few counts support this clonotype. V usage is TRBV3-1 and J usage is TRBJ1-2; D possibly corresponds to TRBD1 (5 bases). Trimming pared 0 bases from V and 0 bases from J, leaving 5 bases between. Germline CDR1 is LGHDT and CDR2 is YNNKEL (reference sequence). The CDR3 totals 14 residues. DNA of the CDR3: TGTGCCAGCAGCCAAGACAGGGCTAACTATGGCTACACCTTC. Its protein is CASSQDRANYGYTF.

The chain joins TRBV20-1 to TRBJ2-7; D not certain. This CDR3 is 17 amino acids long. Per the germline V gene, CDR1 is DFQATT and CDR2 is SNEGSKA (reference sequence). V lost 0 bases to trimming and J lost 0 bases, with 18 bases between them. Written as DNA, the CDR3 is TGCAGTGCTAGAGACCTCAGCTTGTTGCAGGACTCCTACGAGCAGTACTTC. It codes for CSARDLSLLQDSYEQYF.

The chain is built from TRBV2 and TRBJ2-5; D is perhaps TRBD2 (7 bases). Trimming stripped 7 bases from V and 5 bases from J, with 17 bases between. Germline assignment: CDR1 SNHLY and CDR2 FYNNEI. This CDR3 region has 14 residues. The CDR3 DNA reads as TGTGCCAGCAACGAACAGGGAGGGACTGAGACCCAGTACTTC. It specifies CASNEQGGTETQYF.

This clonotype was seen repeatedly, ten times or more. The CDR3 region is CAISERLASEETQYF. CDR3 nucleotide sequence: TGTGCCATCAGTGAGAGGTTGGCTTCGGAAGAGACCCAGTACTTC. This chain uses TRBV10-3 with TRBJ2-5; no reliable D call. Germline lookup yields CDR1 ENHRY and CDR2 SYGVKD. V dropped 2 bases and J dropped 3 bases, with 13 bases sitting between them. The length of the CDR3 is 15 residues.

With regard to this clonotype: A much larger clone differs by one base, so this may be a read error. This sequence joins TRBV2 and TRBJ1-2, with 10 bases matching TRBD1. V was clipped by 6 bases and J by 7 bases; unmatched bases: 2. The germline V gene encodes CDR1 SNHLY and CDR2 FYNNEI. The CDR3 spans 12 residues. This CDR3 is CASRRTGGGYTF. The CDR3 region has the DNA TGTGCCAGCAGGCGGACAGGGGGTGGCTACACCTTC.

The chain uses TRBV5-1 and TRBJ1-2; perhaps TRBD1 as D (6 bases). V dropped 1 base and J dropped 4 bases, with 14 bases sitting between them. Germline CDR1 and CDR2: SGHRS and YFSETQ. The CDR3 contains 15 residues. The chain's CDR3 is CASSLRTGKTYGYTF. Here the CDR3 DNA reads TGCGCCAGCAGCTTGCGTACAGGGAAAACCTATGGCTACACCTTC.

The chain recombines TRBV2 with TRBJ2-7; 9 nucleotides agree with TRBD1. The CDR3 runs 15 residues. V lost 6 bases and J lost 6; bases outside the gene matches: 12. Germline-derived CDR1 and CDR2 are SNHLY and FYNNEI. The CDR3: CASSQVRTGAGEQYF. CDR3 nucleotide sequence: TGTGCCAGCAGCCAAGTCAGGACAGGGGCTGGCGAGCAGTACTTC.